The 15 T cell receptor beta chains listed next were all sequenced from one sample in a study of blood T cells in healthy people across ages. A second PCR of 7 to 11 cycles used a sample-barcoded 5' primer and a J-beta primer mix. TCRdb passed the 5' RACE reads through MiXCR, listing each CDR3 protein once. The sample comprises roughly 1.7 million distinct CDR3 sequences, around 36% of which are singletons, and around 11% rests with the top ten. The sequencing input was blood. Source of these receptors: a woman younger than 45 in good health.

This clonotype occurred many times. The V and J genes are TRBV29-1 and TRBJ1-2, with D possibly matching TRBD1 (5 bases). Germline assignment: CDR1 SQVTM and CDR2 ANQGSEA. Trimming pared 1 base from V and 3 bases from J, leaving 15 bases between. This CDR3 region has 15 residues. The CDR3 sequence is CSVEGGDPGDYGYTF. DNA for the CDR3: TGCAGCGTTGAAGGGGGGGACCCAGGAGACTATGGCTACACCTTC. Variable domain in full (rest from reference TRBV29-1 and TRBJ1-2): SAVISQKPSRDICQRGTSLTIQCQVDSQVTMMFWYRQQPGQSLTLIATANQGSEATYESGFVIDKFPISRPNLTFSTLTVSNMSPEDSSIYLCSVEGGDPGDYGYTFGSGTRLTVV.

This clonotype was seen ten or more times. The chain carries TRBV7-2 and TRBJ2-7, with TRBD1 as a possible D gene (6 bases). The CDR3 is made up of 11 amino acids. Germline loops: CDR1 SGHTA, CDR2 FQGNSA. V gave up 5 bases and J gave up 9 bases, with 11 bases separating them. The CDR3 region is CASSQGYLQYF. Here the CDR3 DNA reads TGTGCCAGCAGCCAGGGGTATCTGCAGTACTTC.

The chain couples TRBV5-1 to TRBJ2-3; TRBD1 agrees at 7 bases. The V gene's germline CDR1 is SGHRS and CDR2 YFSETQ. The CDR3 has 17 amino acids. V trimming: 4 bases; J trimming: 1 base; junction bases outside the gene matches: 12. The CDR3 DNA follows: TGCGCCAGCAGCATACGTGCTAGGGGGCTGGGCACAGATACGCAGTATTTT. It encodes CASSIRARGLGTDTQYF.

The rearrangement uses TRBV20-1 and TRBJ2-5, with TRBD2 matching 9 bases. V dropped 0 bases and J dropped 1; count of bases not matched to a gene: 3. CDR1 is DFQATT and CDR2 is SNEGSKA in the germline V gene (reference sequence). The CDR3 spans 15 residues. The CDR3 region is CSARDWREGQETQYF. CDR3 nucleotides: TGCAGTGCTAGAGATTGGCGGGAGGGCCAAGAGACCCAGTACTTC.

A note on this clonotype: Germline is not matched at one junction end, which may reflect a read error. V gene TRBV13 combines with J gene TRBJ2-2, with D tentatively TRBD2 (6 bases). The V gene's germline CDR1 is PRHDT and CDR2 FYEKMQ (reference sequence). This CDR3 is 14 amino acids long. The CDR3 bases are TGTGCCGGCAGCCCGGGACTTCACACCGGGGAGCTGTTTTTT. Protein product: CAGSPGLHTGELFF.

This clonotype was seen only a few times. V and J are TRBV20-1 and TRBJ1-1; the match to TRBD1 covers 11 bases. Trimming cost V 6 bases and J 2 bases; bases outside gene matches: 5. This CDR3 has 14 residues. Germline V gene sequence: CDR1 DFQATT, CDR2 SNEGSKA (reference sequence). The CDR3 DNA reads TGCAGTGCCGGGACAGGGGGAAGTAACACTGAAGCTTTCTTT. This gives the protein CSAGTGGSNTEAFF.

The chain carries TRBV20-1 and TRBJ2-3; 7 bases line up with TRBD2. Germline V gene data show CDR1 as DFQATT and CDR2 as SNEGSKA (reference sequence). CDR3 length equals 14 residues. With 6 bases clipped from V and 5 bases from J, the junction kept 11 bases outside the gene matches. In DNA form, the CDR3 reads TGCAGTGCCACCCTGGAGGCGGGGGTAGATACGCAGTATTTT. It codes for CSATLEAGVDTQYF.

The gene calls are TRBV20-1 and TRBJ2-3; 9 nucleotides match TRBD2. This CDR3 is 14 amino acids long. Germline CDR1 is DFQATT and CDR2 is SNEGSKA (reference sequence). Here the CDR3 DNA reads TGCAGAGGAGGTTTGACTAGCGGACTGAATACGCAGTATTTT. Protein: CRGGLTSGLNTQYF.

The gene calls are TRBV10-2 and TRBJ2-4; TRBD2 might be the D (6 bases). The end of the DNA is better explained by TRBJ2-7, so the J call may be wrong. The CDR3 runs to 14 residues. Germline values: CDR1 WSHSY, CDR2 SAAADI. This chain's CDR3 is CASSEYAGYYEQYF. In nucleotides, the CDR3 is TGCGCCAGCAGTGAGTACGCGGGATACTACGAGCAGTACTTC.

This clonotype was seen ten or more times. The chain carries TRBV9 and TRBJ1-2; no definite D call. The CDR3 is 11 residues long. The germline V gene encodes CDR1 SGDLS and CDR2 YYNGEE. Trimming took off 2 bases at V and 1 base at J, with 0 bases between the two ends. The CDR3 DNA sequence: TGTGCCAGCAGCGTTAACTATGGCTACACCTTC. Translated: CASSVNYGYTF.

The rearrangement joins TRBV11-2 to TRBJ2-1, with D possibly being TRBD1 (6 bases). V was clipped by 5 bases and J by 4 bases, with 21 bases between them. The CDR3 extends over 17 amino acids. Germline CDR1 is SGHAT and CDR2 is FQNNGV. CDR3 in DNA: TGTGCCAGCAGCCCACGTGTGGTGGGGGCAAGGTACAATGAGCAGTTCTTC. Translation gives CASSPRVVGARYNEQFF. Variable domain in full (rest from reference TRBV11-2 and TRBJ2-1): EAGVAQSPRYKIIEKRQSVAFWCNPISGHATLYWYQQILGQGPKLLIQFQNNGVVDDSQLPKDRFSAERLKGVDSTLKIQPAKLEDSAVYLCASSPRVVGARYNEQFFGPGTRLTVL.

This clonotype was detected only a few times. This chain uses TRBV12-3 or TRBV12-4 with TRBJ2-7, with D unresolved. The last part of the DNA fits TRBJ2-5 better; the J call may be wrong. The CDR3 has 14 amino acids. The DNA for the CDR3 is TGTGCCAGCAGTTTTTCGGCTATCTGGGAGACCCAGTACTTC. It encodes CASSFSAIWETQYF.

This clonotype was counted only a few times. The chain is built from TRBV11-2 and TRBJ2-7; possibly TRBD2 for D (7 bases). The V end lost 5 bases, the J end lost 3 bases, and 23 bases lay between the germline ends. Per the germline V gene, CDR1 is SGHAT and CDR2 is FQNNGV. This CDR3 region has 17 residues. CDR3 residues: CASSLKGEGPAHYEQYF. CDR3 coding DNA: TGTGCCAGCAGCCTTAAGGGGGAGGGGCCTGCCCACTACGAGCAGTACTTC.

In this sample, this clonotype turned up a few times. The CDR3 nucleotides read TGTGCCAGCAGCCAGAGCGGGAGACCCTACAATGAGCAGTTCTTC. Its translation: CASSQSGRPYNEQFF. The chain combines TRBV14 with TRBJ2-1; 8 bases fit TRBD2. CDR1 is SGHDN and CDR2 is FVKESK in the germline V gene. Trimming at V came to 3 bases and at J to 2 bases, leaving 3 bases not matched to a gene. The CDR3 has 15 amino acids.

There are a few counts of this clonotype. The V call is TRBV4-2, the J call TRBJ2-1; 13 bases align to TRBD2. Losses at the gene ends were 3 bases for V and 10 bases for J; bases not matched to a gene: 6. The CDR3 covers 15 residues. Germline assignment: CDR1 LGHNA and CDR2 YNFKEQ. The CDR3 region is CASSHGLAGDLEQFF. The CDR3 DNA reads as TGTGCCAGCAGCCACGGACTAGCGGGAGATTTGGAGCAGTTCTTC.